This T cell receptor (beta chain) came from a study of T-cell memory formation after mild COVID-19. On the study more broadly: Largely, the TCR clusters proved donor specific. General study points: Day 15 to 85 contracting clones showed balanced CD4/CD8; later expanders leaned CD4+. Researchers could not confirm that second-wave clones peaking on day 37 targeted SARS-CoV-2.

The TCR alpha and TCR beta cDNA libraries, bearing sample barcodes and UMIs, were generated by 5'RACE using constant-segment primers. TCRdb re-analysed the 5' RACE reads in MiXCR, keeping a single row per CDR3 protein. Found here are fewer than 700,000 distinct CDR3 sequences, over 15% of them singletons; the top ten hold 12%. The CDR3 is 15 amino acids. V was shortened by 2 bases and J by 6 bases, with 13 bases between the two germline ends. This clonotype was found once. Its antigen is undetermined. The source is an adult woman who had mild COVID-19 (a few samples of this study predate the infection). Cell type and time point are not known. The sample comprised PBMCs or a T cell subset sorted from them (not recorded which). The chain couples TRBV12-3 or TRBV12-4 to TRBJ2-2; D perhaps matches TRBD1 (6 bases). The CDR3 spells CASSLLLQGPGELFF. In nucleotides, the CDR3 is TGTGCCAGCAGTTTATTACTACAGGGACCCGGGGAGCTGTTTTTT.